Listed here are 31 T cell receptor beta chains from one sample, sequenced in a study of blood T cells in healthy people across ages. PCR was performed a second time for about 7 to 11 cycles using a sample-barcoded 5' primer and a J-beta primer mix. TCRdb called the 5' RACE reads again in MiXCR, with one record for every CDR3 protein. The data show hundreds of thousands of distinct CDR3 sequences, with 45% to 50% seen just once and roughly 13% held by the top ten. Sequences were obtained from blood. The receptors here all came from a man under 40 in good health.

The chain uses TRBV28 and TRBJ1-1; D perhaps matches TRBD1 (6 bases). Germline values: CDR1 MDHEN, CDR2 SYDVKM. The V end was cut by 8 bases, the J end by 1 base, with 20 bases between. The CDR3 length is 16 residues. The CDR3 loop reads CASGRPEGVPNTEAFF. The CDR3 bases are TGTGCCAGCGGACGACCGGAGGGGGTTCCGAACACTGAAGCTTTCTTT.

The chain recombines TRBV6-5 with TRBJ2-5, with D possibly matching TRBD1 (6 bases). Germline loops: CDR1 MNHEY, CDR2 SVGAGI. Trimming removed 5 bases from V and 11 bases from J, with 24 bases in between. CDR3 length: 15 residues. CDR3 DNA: TGTGCCAGCAGTGAACAGGATGGGGGCATCAATGAGCAGTACTTC. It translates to CASSEQDGGINEQYF.

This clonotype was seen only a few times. CDR3 DNA sequence: TGTGCCACCACGGGGGGTAACTCGTACAATGAGCAGTTCTTC. Its translation is CATTGGNSYNEQFF. The V gene is TRBV5-6, the J gene TRBJ2-1, with 7 positions matching TRBD2. This CDR3 is 14 amino acids long. V trimming: 9 bases; J trimming: 4 bases; junction bases outside the gene matches: 10. Germline V lookup: CDR1 SGHDT, CDR2 YYEEEE.

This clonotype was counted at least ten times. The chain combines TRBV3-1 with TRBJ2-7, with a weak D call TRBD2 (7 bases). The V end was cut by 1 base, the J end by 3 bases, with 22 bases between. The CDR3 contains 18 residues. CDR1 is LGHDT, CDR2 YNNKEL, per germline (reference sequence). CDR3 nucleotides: TGTGCCAGCAGCCAAGGAATCCAAACGGGGGGACAAGTCTACGAGCAGTACTTC. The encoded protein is CASSQGIQTGGQVYEQYF.

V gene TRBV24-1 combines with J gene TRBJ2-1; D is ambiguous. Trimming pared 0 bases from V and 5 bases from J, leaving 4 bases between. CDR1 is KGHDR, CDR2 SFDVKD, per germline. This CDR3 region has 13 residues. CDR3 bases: TGTGCCACCAGTGATTTGACAGACAATGAGCAGTTCTTC. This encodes CATSDLTDNEQFF.

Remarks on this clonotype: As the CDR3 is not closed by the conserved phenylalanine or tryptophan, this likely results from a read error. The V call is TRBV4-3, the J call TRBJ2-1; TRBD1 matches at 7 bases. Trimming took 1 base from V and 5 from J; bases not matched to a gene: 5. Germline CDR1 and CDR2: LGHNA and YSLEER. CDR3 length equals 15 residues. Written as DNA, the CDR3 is TGCGCCAGCAGCCAAGGGGACAGAGAAGACAATGAGCAGTTCTCC. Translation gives CASSQGDREDNEQFS.

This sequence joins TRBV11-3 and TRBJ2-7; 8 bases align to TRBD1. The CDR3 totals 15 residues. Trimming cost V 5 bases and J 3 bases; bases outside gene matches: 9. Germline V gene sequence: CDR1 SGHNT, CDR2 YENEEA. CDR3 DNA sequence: TGTGCCAGCAGCAACAACCGGGACAGGATCTACGAGCAGTACTTC. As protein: CASSNNRDRIYEQYF.

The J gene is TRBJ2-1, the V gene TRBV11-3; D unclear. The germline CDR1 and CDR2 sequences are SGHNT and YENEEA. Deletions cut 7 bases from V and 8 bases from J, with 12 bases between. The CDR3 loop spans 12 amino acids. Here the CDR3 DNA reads TGTGCCAGCACCGCAAGGGCCCATGAGCAGTTCTTC. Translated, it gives CASTARAHEQFF.

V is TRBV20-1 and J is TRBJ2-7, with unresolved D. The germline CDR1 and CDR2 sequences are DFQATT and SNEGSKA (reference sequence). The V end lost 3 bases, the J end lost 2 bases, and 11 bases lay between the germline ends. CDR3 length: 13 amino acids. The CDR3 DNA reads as TGCAGTGCTAGTGTGGCGTCTACCTACGAGCAGTACTTC. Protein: CSASVASTYEQYF.

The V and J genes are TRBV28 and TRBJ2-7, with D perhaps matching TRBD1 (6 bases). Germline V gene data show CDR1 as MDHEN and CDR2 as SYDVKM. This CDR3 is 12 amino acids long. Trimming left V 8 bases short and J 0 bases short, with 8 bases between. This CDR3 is CASVDSSYEQYF. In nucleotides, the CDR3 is TGTGCCAGCGTGGACAGCTCCTACGAGCAGTACTTC.

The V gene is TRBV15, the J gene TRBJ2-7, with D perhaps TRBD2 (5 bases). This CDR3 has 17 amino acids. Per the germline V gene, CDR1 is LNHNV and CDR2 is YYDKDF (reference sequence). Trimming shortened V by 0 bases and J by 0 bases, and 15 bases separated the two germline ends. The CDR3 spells CATSRDKREWSSYEQYF. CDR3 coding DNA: TGTGCCACCAGCAGAGATAAAAGGGAGTGGAGCTCCTACGAGCAGTACTTC.

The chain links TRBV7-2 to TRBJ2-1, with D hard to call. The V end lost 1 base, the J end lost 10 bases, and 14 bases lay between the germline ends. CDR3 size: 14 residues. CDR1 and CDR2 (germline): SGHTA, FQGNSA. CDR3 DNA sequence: TGTGCCAGCAGCTTAGGGAAAGGTCCCGCGGAGCAGTTCTTC. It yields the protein CASSLGKGPAEQFF.

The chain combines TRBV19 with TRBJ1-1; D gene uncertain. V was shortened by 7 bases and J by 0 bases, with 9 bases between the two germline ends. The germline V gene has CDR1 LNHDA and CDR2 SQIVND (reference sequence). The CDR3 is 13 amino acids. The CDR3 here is CASKLGLNTEAFF. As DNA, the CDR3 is TGTGCCAGTAAGCTGGGCCTGAACACTGAAGCTTTCTTT.

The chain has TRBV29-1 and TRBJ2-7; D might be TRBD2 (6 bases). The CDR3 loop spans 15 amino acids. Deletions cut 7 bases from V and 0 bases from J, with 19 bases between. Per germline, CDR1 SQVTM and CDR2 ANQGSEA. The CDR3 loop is CSAAGSGPSSYEQYF. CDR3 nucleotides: TGCAGCGCCGCGGGTAGCGGTCCTAGCTCCTACGAGCAGTACTTC.

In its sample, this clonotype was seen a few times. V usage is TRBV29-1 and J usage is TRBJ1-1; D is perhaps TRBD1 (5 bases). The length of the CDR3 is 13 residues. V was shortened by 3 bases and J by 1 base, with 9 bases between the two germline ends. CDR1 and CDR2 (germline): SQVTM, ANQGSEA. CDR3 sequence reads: CSVENQGNTEAFF. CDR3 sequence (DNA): TGCAGCGTTGAGAACCAGGGGAACACTGAAGCTTTCTTT.

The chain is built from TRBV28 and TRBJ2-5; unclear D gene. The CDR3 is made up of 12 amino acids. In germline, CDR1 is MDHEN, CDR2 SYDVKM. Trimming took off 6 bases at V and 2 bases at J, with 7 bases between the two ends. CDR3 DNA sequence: TGTGCCAGCAGGGTGGATCAAGAGACCCAGTACTTC. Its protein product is CASRVDQETQYF. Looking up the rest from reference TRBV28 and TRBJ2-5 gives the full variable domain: DVKVTQSSRYLVKRTGEKVFLECVQDMDHENMFWYRQDPGLGLRLIYFSYDVKMKEKGDIPEGYSVSREKKERFSLILESASTNQTSMYLCASRVDQETQYFGPGTRLLVL.

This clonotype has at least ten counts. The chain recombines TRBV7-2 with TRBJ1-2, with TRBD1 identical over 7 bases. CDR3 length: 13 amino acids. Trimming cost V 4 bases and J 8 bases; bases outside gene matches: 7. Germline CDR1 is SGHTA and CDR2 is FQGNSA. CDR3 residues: CASSYFGTEGYTF. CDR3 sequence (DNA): TGTGCCAGCAGCTATTTCGGGACAGAGGGCTACACCTTC. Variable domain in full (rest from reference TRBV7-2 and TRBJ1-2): GAGVSQSPSNKVTEKGKDVELRCDPISGHTALYWYRQSLGQGLEFLIYFQGNSAPDKSGLPSDRFSAERTGGSVSTLTIQRTQQEDSAVYLCASSYFGTEGYTFGSGTRLTVV.

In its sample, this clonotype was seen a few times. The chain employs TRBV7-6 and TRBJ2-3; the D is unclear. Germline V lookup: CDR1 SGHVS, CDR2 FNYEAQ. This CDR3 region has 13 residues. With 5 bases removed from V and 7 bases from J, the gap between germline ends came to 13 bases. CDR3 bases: TGTGCCAGCAGCGTAGTTCGTGGAAATACGCAGTATTTT. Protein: CASSVVRGNTQYF.

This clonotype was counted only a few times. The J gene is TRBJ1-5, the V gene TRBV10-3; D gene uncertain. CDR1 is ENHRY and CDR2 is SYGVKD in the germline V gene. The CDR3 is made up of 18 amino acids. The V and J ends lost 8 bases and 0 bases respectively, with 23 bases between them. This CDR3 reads CAISGRNDGLPSNQPQHF. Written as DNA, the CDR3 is TGTGCCATCTCCGGGCGGAACGACGGACTCCCTAGCAATCAGCCCCAGCATTTT.

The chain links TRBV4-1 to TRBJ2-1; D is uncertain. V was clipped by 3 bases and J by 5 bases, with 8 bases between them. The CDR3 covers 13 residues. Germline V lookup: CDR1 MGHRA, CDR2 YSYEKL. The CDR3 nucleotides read TGCGCCAGCAGCCAGTTTTCGGACAATGAGCAGTTCTTC. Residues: CASSQFSDNEQFF.

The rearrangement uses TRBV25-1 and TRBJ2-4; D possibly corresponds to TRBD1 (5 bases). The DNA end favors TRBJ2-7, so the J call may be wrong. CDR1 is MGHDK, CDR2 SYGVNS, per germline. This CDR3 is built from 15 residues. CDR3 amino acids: CASSELGSGSYEQYF. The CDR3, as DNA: TGTGCCAGCAGTGAATTGGGGTCAGGGTCCTACGAGCAGTACTTC.

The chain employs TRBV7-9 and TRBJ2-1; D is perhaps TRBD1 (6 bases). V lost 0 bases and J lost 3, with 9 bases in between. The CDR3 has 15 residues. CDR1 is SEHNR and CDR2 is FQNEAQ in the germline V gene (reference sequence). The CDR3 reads CASSLAGHLYNEQFF. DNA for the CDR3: TGTGCCAGCAGCTTAGCGGGACACCTCTACAATGAGCAGTTCTTC.

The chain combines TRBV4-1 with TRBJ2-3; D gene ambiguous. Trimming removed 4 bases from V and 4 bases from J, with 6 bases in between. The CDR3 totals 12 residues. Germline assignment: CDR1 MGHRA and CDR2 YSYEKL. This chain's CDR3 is CASSREPDTQYF. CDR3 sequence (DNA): TGCGCCAGCAGCCGGGAACCAGATACGCAGTATTTT.

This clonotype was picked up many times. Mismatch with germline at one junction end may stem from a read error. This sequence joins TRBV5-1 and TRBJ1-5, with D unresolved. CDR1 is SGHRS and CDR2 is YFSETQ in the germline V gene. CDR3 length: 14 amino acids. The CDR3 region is CASSLAGNNQPQHF. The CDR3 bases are TGTGCCAGCAGCTTAGCGGGTAACAATCAGCCCCAGCATTTT.

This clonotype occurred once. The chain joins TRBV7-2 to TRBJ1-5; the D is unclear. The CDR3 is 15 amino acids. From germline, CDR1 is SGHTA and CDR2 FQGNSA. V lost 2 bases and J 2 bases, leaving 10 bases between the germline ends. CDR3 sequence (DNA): TGTGCCAGCAGCTTATTCGGGTGGGGCAATCAGCCCCAGCATTTT. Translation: CASSLFGWGNQPQHF.

This CDR3 reads CASSQEWGENEQFF. The CDR3 bases are TGCGCCAGCAGCCAAGAGTGGGGGGAGAATGAGCAGTTCTTC. This chain links TRBV4-3 with TRBJ2-1; tentative D call: TRBD2 (6 bases). The CDR3 has 14 amino acids. V gave up 0 bases and J gave up 7 bases, with 10 bases separating them. The germline V gene has CDR1 LGHNA and CDR2 YSLEER.

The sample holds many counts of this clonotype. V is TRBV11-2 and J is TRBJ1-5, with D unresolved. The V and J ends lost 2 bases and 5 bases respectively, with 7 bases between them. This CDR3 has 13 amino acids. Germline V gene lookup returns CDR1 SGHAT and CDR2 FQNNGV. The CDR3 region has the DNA TGTGCCAGCAGCTTATTGGATCATCAGCCCCAGCATTTT. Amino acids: CASSLLDHQPQHF.

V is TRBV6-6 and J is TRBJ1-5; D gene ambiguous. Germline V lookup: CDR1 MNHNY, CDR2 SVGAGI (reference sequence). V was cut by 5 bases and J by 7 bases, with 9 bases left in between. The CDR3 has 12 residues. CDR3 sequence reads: CASSPREQPQHF. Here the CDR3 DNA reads TGTGCCAGCAGTCCGAGGGAACAGCCCCAGCATTTT.

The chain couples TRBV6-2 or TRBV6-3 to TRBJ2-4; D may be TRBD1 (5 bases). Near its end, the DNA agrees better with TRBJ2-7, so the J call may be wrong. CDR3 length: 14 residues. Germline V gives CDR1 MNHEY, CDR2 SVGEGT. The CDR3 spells CASSYIQDPCEQYF. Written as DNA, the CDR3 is TGTGCCAGCAGTTACATACAGGACCCCTGCGAGCAGTACTTC.

CDR3 amino acids: CASSQAPGQPGQPQHF. CDR3 sequence (DNA): TGTGCCAGCAGCCAAGCCCCGGGACAGCCTGGTCAGCCCCAGCATTTT. The chain employs TRBV4-2 and TRBJ1-5; 7 bases are a match to TRBD1. Germline trimming cut 1 base from V and 6 bases from J; bases unmatched to any gene: 9. CDR1 LGHNA and CDR2 YNFKEQ come from the germline V gene. The CDR3 runs to 16 residues.

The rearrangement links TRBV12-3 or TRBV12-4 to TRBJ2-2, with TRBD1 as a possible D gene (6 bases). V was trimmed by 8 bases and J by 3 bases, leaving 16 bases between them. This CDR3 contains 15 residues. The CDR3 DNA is TGTGCCAGCCGATCCAGGGGACGGGACACCGGGGAGCTGTTTTTT. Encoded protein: CASRSRGRDTGELFF.